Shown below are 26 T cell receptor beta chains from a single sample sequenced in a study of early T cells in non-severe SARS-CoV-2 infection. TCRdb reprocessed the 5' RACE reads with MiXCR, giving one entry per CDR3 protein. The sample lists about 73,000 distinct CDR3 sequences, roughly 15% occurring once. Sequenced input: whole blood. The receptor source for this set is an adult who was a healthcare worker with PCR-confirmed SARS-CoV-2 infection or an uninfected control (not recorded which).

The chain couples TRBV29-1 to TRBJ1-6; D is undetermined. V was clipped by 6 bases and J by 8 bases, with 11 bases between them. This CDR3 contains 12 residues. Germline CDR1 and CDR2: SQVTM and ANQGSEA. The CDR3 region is CSVQKKDSPLHF. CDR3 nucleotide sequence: TGCAGCGTGCAGAAAAAGGATTCACCCCTCCACTTT.

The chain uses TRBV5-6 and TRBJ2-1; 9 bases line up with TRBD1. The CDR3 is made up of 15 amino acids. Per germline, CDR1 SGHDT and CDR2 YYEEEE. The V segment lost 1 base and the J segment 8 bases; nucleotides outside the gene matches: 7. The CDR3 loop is CASSLTGGVRDEQFF. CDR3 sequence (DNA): TGTGCCAGCAGCTTGACAGGGGGCGTTAGGGATGAGCAGTTCTTC.

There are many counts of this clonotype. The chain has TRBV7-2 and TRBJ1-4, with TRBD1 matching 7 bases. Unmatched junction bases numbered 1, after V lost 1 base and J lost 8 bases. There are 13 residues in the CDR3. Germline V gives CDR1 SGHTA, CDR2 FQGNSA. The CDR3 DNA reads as TGTGCCAGCAGCTTAGACAGGGGCGAAAAACTGTTTTTT. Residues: CASSLDRGEKLFF.

CDR3 coding DNA: TGTGCCAGCAGCTCCAGGGGACGGGATGGCTACACCTTC. Translation: CASSSRGRDGYTF. The chain uses TRBV11-2 and TRBJ1-2; D is perhaps TRBD1 (6 bases). CDR3 size: 13 residues. Trimming shortened V by 4 bases and J by 6 bases, and 12 bases separated the two germline ends. The germline V gene has CDR1 SGHAT and CDR2 FQNNGV. Complete variable domain (other parts from reference TRBV11-2 and TRBJ1-2): EAGVAQSPRYKIIEKRQSVAFWCNPISGHATLYWYQQILGQGPKLLIQFQNNGVVDDSQLPKDRFSAERLKGVDSTLKIQPAKLEDSAVYLCASSSRGRDGYTFGSGTRLTVV.

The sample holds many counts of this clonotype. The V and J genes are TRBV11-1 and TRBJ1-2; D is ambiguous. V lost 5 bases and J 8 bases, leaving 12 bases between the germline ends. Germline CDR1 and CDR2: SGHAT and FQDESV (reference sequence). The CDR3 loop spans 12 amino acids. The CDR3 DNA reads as TGTGCCAGCAGCAAAGGTGGTTTCGGCTACACCTTC. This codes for CASSKGGFGYTF.

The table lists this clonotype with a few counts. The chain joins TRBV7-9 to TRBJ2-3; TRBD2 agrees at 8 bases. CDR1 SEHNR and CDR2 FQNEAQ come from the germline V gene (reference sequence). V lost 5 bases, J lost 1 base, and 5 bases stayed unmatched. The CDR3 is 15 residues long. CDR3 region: CASSQRAGGTDTQYF. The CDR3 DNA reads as TGTGCCAGCAGCCAAAGAGCGGGGGGCACAGATACGCAGTATTTT.

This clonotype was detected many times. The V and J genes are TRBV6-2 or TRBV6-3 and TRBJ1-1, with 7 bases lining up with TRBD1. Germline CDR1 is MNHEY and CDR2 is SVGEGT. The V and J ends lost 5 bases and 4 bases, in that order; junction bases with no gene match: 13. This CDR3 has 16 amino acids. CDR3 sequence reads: CASSKNRGRGSTEAFF. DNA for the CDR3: TGTGCCAGCAGTAAAAACAGGGGCCGAGGGAGCACTGAAGCTTTCTTT.

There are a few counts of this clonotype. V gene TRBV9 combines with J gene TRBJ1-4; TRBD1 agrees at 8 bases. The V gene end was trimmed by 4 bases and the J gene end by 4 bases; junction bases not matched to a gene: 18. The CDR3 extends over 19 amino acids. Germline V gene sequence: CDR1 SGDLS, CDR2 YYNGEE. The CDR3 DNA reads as TGTGCCAGCAGCCGAAAGCCGAACCTCCTACAGGGGGGTAATGAAAAACTGTTTTTT. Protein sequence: CASSRKPNLLQGGNEKLFF. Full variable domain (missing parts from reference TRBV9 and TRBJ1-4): DSGVTQTPKHLITATGQRVTLRCSPRSGDLSVYWYQQSLDQGLQFLIQYYNGEERAKGNILERFSAQQFPDLHSELNLSSLELGDSALYFCASSRKPNLLQGGNEKLFFGSGTQLSVL.

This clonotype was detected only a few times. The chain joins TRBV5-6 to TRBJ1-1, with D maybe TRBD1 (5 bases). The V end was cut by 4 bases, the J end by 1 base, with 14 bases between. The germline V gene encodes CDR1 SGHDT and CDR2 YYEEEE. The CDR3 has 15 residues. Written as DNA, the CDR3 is TGTGCCAGCAGCGGGAGGGACTTCAAGAACACTGAAGCTTTCTTT. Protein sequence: CASSGRDFKNTEAFF. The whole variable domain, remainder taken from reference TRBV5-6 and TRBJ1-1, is DAGVTQSPTHLIKTRGQQVTLRCSPKSGHDTVSWYQQALGQGPQFIFQYYEEEERQRGNFPDRFSGHQFPNYSSELNVNALLLGDSALYLCASSGRDFKNTEAFFGQGTRLTVV.

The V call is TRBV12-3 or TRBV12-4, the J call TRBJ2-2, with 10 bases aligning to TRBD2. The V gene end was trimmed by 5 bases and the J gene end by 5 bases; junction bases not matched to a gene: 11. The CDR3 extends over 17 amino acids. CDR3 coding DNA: TGTGCCAGCAGTCTCGTCGGGGTAGCGGGGGGAACCGGGGAGCTGTTTTTT. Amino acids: CASSLVGVAGGTGELFF.

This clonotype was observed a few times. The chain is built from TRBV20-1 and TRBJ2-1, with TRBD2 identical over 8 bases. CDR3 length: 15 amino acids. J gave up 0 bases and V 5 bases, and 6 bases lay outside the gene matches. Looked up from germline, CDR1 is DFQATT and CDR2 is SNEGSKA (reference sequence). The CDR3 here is CSAARTSSSYNEQFF. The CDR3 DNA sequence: TGCAGTGCTGCCCGGACTAGCAGCTCCTACAATGAGCAGTTCTTC.

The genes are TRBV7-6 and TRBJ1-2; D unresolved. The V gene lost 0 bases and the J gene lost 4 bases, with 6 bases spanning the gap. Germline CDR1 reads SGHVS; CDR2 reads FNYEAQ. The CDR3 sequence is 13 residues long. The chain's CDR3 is CASSLAEGYGYTF. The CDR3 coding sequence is TGTGCCAGCAGCTTAGCAGAGGGCTATGGCTACACCTTC.

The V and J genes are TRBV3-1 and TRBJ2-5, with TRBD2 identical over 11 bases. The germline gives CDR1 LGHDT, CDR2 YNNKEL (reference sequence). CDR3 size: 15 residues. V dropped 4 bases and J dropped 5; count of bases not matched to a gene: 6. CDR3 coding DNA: TGTGCCAGCAGCCCGACTAGCGGGGAAGGGGAGACCCAGTACTTC. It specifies CASSPTSGEGETQYF.

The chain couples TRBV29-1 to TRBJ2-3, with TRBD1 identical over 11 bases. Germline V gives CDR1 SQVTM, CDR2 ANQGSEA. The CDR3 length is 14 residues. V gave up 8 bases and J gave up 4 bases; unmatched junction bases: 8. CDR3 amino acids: CSHRTGGYADTQYF. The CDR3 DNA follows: TGCAGCCATAGGACAGGGGGCTATGCAGATACGCAGTATTTT.

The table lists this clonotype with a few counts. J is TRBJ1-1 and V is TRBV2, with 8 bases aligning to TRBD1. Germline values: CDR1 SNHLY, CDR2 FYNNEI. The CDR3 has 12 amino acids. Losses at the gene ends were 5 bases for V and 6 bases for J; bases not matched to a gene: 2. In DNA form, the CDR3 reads TGTGCCAGCAGTAGGACAGGGTCTGAAGCTTTCTTT. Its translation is CASSRTGSEAFF.

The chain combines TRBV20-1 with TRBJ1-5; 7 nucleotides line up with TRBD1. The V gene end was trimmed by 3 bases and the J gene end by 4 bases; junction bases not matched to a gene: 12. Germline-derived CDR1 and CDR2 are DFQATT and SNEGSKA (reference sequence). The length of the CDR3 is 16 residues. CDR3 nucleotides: TGCAGTGCTAGGAGGGCTGAGGGGACAGAGAATCAGCCCCAGCATTTT. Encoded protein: CSARRAEGTENQPQHF.

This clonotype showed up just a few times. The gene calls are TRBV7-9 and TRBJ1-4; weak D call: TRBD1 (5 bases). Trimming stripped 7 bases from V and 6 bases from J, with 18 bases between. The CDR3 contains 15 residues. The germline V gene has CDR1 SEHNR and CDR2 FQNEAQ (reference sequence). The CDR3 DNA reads TGTGCCAGCACGCCTAGCTGGAGGGGAGATGAAAAACTGTTTTTT. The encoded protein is CASTPSWRGDEKLFF.

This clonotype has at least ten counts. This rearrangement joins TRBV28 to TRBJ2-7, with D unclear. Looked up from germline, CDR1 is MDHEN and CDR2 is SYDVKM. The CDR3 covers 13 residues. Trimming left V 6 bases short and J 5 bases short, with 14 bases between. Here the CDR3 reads CASSEQRSDEQYF. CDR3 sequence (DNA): TGTGCCAGCAGCGAACAGAGGAGCGACGAGCAGTACTTC.

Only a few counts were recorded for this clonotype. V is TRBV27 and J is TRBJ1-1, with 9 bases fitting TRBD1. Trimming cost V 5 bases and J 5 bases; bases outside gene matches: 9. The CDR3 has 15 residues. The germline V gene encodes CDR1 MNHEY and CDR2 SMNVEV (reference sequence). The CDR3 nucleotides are TGTGCCAGCAGTCCATACAGGGGGCAGGGGACTGAAGCTTTCTTT. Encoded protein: CASSPYRGQGTEAFF.

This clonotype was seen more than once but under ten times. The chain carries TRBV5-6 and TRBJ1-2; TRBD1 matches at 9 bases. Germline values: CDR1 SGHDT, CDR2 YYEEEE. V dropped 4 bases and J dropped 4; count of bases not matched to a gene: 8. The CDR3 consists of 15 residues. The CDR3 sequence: CASSLDRGNLYGYTF. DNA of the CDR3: TGTGCCAGCAGCCTGGACAGGGGAAACCTCTATGGCTACACCTTC.

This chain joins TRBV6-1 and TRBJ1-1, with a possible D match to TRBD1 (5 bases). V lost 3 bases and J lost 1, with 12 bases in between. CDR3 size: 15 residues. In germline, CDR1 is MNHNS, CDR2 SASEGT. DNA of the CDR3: TGTGCCAGCAGTGATTGGGGGGATGCGAACACTGAAGCTTTCTTT. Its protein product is CASSDWGDANTEAFF.

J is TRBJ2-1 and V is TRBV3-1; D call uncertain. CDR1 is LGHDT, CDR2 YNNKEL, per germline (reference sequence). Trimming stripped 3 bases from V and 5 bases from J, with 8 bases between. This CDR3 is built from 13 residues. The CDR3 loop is CASSQGSHNEQFF. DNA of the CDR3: TGTGCCAGCAGCCAGGGTAGTCACAATGAGCAGTTCTTC.

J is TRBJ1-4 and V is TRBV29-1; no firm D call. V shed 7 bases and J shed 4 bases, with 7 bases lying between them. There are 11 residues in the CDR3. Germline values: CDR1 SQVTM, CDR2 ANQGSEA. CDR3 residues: CSASVNEKLFF. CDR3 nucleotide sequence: TGCAGCGCGTCCGTTAATGAAAAACTGTTTTTT.

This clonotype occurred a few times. CDR3 residues: CASSPGRPSGNTDTQYF. DNA of the CDR3: TGCGCCAGCAGCCCCGGACGGCCTAGCGGGAACACAGATACGCAGTATTTT. The gene calls are TRBV5-1 and TRBJ2-3; 9 nucleotides agree with TRBD2. V gave up 4 bases and J gave up 2 bases; unmatched junction bases: 11. CDR1 SGHRS and CDR2 YFSETQ come from the germline V gene. The CDR3 consists of 17 residues.

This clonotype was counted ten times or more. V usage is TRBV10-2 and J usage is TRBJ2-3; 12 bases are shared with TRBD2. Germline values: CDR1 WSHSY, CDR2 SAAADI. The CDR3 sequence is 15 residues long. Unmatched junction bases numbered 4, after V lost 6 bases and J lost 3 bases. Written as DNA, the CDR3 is TGCGCCAGCAGGGGACTAGCGGGCGGAACAGATACGCAGTATTTT. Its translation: CASRGLAGGTDTQYF.

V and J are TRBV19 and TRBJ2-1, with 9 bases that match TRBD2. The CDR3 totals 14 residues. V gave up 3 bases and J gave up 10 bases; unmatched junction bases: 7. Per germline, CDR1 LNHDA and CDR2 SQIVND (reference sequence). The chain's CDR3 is CASSMVAGGREQFF. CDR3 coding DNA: TGTGCCAGTAGTATGGTTGCGGGGGGGCGCGAGCAGTTCTTC.